The 18 T cell receptor beta chains listed next were all sequenced from one sample in a study of blood T cells in healthy people across ages. Together with a sample-barcoded 5' primer, a J-beta primer mix was included in a second PCR lasting about 7 to 11 cycles. Each CDR3 protein gets one entry after TCRdb re-called the 5' RACE reads with MiXCR. The sample carries about a million distinct CDR3 sequences, just over 50% recorded once. Specimen: blood. These receptors were obtained from a woman in her sixties or seventies in good health.

This chain links TRBV7-8 with TRBJ2-3, with D possibly matching TRBD1 (7 bases). The CDR3 sequence is 15 residues long. The germline gives CDR1 SGHVS, CDR2 FQNEAQ. V was cut by 0 bases and J by 5 bases, with 12 bases left in between. The CDR3 reads CASSLAWQGGDTQYF. The CDR3, as DNA: TGTGCCAGCAGCTTAGCGTGGCAGGGGGGAGATACGCAGTATTTT.

This clonotype was found a few times. The junction does not match germline at one end; this may be a read error. V is TRBV7-2 and J is TRBJ2-3; the match to TRBD2 covers 7 bases. Germline CDR1 SGHTA, CDR2 FQGNSA. The CDR3 sequence is 13 residues long. The CDR3 protein is CASSPTSRDTQYF. CDR3 DNA: TGTGCCAGCAGCCCGACTAGCAGAGATACGCAGTATTTT.

V and J are TRBV28 and TRBJ2-5; TRBD1 agrees at 7 bases. Trimming took 5 bases from V and 6 from J; bases not matched to a gene: 6. The V gene's germline CDR1 is MDHEN and CDR2 SYDVKM. The CDR3 spans 13 residues. CDR3 loop: CASSQGEWKTQYF. DNA of the CDR3: TGTGCCAGCAGTCAGGGGGAGTGGAAGACCCAGTACTTC.

The CDR3 nucleotides are TGCGCCAGCAGCTTGGGGACAGGCTGGTCAGGAGACGACATTCAGTACTTC. This gives the protein CASSLGTGWSGDDIQYF. V is TRBV5-1 and J is TRBJ2-7, with 7 bases matching TRBD1. With the DNA end fitting TRBJ2-4 better, the J assignment may be wrong. The germline CDR1 and CDR2 sequences are SGHRS and YFSETQ. This CDR3 has 17 amino acids.

The table lists this clonotype with a few counts. CDR3: CSGMGLAGHEQFF. The CDR3 DNA reads TGCAGTGGAATGGGACTAGCGGGACATGAGCAGTTCTTC. V gene TRBV20-1 combines with J gene TRBJ2-1; 13 nucleotides match TRBD2. With V trimmed by 7 bases and J by 8 bases, 5 bases remained unmatched. Germline CDR1 reads DFQATT; CDR2 reads SNEGSKA (reference sequence). The CDR3 totals 13 residues.

The sample holds a few counts of this clonotype. The V gene is TRBV7-3, the J gene TRBJ2-3, with 8 bases matching TRBD2. The V gene end was trimmed by 3 bases and the J gene end by 1 base; junction bases not matched to a gene: 3. Germline lookup yields CDR1 SGHTA and CDR2 FQGTGA. CDR3 length: 15 amino acids. CDR3 nucleotide sequence: TGTGCCAGCAGCTTTAGCGGGATAGGCACAGATACGCAGTATTTT. Its protein product is CASSFSGIGTDTQYF.

This clonotype was recorded a few times. The V call is TRBV7-2, the J call TRBJ2-5, with 12 bases matching TRBD2. Germline CDR1 SGHTA, CDR2 FQGNSA. J lost 4 bases, V lost 1 base, and 4 bases had no gene match. This CDR3 is 16 amino acids long. The CDR3 here is CASSLGLAGVGETQYF. The CDR3 DNA is TGTGCCAGCAGCTTAGGACTAGCGGGAGTAGGAGAGACCCAGTACTTC.

The V gene is TRBV20-1, the J gene TRBJ2-3; D is unclear. The CDR3 loop spans 14 amino acids. The V and J ends lost 3 bases and 0 bases respectively, with 10 bases between them. Looked up from germline, CDR1 is DFQATT and CDR2 is SNEGSKA (reference sequence). This CDR3 is CSASEDPSTDTQYF. CDR3 nucleotide sequence: TGCAGTGCTAGCGAGGATCCCAGCACAGATACGCAGTATTTT.

This clonotype was found a few times. The rearrangement uses TRBV7-9 and TRBJ1-2, with D possibly TRBD1 on 6 matching bases. V was clipped by 3 bases and J by 8 bases, with 25 bases between them. The CDR3 spans 17 residues. CDR1 SEHNR and CDR2 FQNEAQ come from the germline V gene (reference sequence). This CDR3 reads CASSFGGQGRLVDGYTF. In nucleotides, the CDR3 is TGTGCCAGCAGCTTCGGGGGGCAGGGACGACTCGTGGACGGCTACACCTTC.

V usage is TRBV2 and J usage is TRBJ2-7; TRBD1 or TRBD2 may be the D gene (5 bases each). This CDR3 region has 12 residues. Trimming cost V 4 bases and J 12 bases, with 16 bases left between them. Germline CDR1 is SNHLY and CDR2 is FYNNEI. For the CDR3, the DNA is TGTGCCAGCAGTGGAGGGACGGCTCCTCCGTACTTC. The encoded protein is CASSGGTAPPYF.

This clonotype has only a few counts. This chain links TRBV29-1 with TRBJ1-5; D is unresolved. Germline CDR1 SQVTM, CDR2 ANQGSEA. Between the trimmed V and J ends, which lost 4 bases and 0 bases, there was a span of 13 bases. This CDR3 is 15 amino acids long. CDR3 sequence: CSVVDGGISNQPQHF. CDR3 bases: TGCAGCGTTGTAGACGGCGGAATTAGCAATCAGCCCCAGCATTTT.

CDR3: CASSPLGGGRYEQYF. The CDR3, as DNA: TGTGCCAGCAGCCCCCTTGGGGGGGGCCGGTACGAGCAGTACTTC. The V gene is TRBV3-1, the J gene TRBJ2-7; the D gene is possibly TRBD2 (7 bases). The CDR3 is 15 amino acids. V gave up 4 bases and J gave up 4 bases, with 17 bases separating them. CDR1 and CDR2 from the germline V gene are LGHDT and YNNKEL (reference sequence).

The chain uses TRBV28 and TRBJ2-7; 7 positions match TRBD2. The CDR3 extends over 15 amino acids. CDR1 is MDHEN, CDR2 SYDVKM, per germline. The trim removed 7 bases at V and 0 bases at J, leaving 9 bases unmatched. Here the CDR3 reads CASNPPGGGSYEQYF. In DNA form, the CDR3 reads TGTGCCAGCAATCCCCCTGGGGGGGGCTCCTACGAGCAGTACTTC.

The genes are TRBV29-1 and TRBJ2-1; 10 nucleotides match TRBD2. This CDR3 contains 13 residues. Germline CDR1 SQVTM, CDR2 ANQGSEA. J was trimmed by 9 bases and V by 4 bases; bases with no gene match: 6. Here the CDR3 reads CSVGPAGGGEQFF. CDR3 DNA: TGCAGCGTTGGACCAGCGGGAGGGGGTGAGCAGTTCTTC.

This clonotype was seen a handful of times. This may arise from a read error, as a much more abundant clone is one base away. The rearrangement links TRBV7-2 to TRBJ2-5; D may match TRBD1 or TRBD2 (6 bases each). Germline loops: CDR1 SGHTA, CDR2 FQGNSA. Trimming left V 5 bases short and J 5 bases short, with 15 bases between. The length of the CDR3 is 14 residues. This CDR3 reads CASSGGGRGETQYF. The CDR3 coding sequence is TGTGCCAGCAGCGGGGGAGGAAGGGGGGAGACCCAGTACTTC.

This chain connects TRBV28 to TRBJ2-4, with 9 nucleotides matching TRBD2. The end of the DNA aligns better with TRBJ2-5, so the J call may be wrong. CDR1 is MDHEN, CDR2 SYDVKM, per germline. The CDR3 extends over 15 amino acids. In nucleotides, the CDR3 is TGTGCCAGCAGCTCTCCTAGCGGGACATCTAGGACCCAGTACTTC. As protein: CASSSPSGTSRTQYF.

This clonotype has just one count. The V call is TRBV25-1, the J call TRBJ2-1; TRBD1 might be the D (6 bases). The germline gives CDR1 MGHDK, CDR2 SYGVNS. The V gene lost 7 bases and the J gene lost 9 bases, with 16 bases spanning the gap. CDR3 length: 13 amino acids. CDR3 amino acids: CASNQGPVSEQFF. The CDR3 DNA sequence: TGTGCCAGCAATCAGGGGCCGGTGAGTGAGCAGTTCTTC.

The J gene is TRBJ1-1, the V gene TRBV3-1, with D hard to call. Germline V CDR1 and CDR2: LGHDT, YNNKEL (reference sequence). CDR3 length: 15 amino acids. V was clipped by 0 bases and J by 3 bases, with 11 bases between them. The CDR3 is CASSQDKAVYTEAFF. CDR3 DNA sequence: TGTGCCAGCAGCCAAGATAAGGCAGTTTACACTGAAGCTTTCTTT.